This T cell receptor beta chain was identified during a study of cytomegalovirus exposure and HLA in healthy donors. Study outcomes and limitations: Reports credit the classifier with highly specific, highly sensitive diagnosis of cytomegalovirus status. More clonal expansion characterized HLA-associated TCR beta chains than equally common others in a later analysis. Earlier findings revealed that most TCR beta V segments proved productive either about 87% or about 30% of the time.

The germline CDR1 and CDR2 sequences are MNHNS and SASEGT. Trimming at V came to 10 bases and at J to 3 bases, leaving 3 bases not matched to a gene. The CDR3 has 12 residues. The primer mix had 60 Vbeta and 13 Jbeta primers. The method was immunoSEQ multiplex PCR; TCRdb's version includes in-frame clones alone and lacks a portion of them. The table has 100,000 to 150,000 clones, around 72% seen once. For this clone: Its antigen remains unidentified.

This clonotype was sampled from a woman between 45 and 60 years old in good health and CMV-seropositive. This chain uses TRBV6-1 with TRBJ2-7, with 10 bases matching TRBD2. The sequencing input was PBMCs. As DNA, the CDR3 is TGTGCCACAAAGCGGGAGGGCTACGAGCAGTACTTC. Residues: CATKREGYEQYF.